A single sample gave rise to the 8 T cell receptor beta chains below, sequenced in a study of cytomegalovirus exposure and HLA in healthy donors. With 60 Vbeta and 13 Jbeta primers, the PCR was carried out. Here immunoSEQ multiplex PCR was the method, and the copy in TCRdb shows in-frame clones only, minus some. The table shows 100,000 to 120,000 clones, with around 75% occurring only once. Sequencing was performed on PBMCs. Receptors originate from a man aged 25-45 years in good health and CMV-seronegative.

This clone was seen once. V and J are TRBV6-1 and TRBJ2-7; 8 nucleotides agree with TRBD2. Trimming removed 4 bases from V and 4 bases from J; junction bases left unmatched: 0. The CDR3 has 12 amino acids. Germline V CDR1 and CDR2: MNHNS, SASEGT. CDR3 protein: CASSGLAYEQYF. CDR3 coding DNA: TGTGCCAGCAGTGGACTAGCGTACGAGCAGTACTTC.

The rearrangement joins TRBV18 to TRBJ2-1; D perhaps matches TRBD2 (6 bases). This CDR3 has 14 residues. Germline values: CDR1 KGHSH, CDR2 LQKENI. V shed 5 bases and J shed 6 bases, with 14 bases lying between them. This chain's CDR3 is CASSFSGTLNEQFF. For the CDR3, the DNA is TGTGCCAGCTCATTTTCCGGGACTCTCAATGAGCAGTTCTTC.

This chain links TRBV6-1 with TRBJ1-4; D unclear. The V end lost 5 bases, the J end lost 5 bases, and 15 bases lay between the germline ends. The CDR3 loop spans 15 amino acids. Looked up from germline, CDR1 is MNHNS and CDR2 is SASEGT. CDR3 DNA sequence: TGTGCCAGCAGTCCCCTGGGCACTGCGAATGAAAAACTGTTTTTT. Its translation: CASSPLGTANEKLFF.

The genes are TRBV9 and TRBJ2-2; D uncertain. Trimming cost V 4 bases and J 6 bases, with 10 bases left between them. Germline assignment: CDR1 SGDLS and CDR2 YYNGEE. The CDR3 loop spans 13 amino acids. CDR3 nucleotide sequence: TGTGCCAGCAGCCCCCCCAGTCCCGGGGAGCTGTTTTTT. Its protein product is CASSPPSPGELFF.

The CDR3 region is CASSPQGDTIYF. CDR3 nucleotides: TGTGCCAGCAGCCCACAGGGGGACACCATATATTTT. V is TRBV7-2 and J is TRBJ1-3; 8 bases map to TRBD1. V trimming: 5 bases; J trimming: 8 bases; junction bases outside the gene matches: 2. The CDR3 has 12 amino acids. Germline CDR1 is SGHTA and CDR2 is FQGNSA. The whole variable domain, filled in from reference TRBV7-2 and TRBJ1-3, reads GAGVSQSPSNKVTEKGKDVELRCDPISGHTALYWYRQSLGQGLEFLIYFQGNSAPDKSGLPSDRFSAERTGGSVSTLTIQRTQQEDSAVYLCASSPQGDTIYFGEGSWLTVV.

For the CDR3, the DNA is TGCGCCAGCAGCCCGGGTCTGGGTCGGAGCAATGAAAAACTGTTTTTT. It encodes CASSPGLGRSNEKLFF. The chain employs TRBV5-1 and TRBJ1-4; no clear D. Germline V gene lookup returns CDR1 SGHRS and CDR2 YFSETQ. The ends were cut back, 4 bases at V and 5 bases at J, with 18 bases in the middle. The CDR3 is 16 residues long.

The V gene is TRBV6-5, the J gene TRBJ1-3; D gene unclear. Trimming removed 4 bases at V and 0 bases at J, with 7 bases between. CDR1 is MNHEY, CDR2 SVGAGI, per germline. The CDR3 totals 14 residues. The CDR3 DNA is TGTGCCAGCAGTTTCCGGTCCTCTGGAAACACCATATATTTT. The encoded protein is CASSFRSSGNTIYF.

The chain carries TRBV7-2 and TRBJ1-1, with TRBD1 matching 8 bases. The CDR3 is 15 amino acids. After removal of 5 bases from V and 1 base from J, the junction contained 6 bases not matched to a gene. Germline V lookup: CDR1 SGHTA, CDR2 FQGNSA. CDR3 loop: CASSTRTGRNTEAFF. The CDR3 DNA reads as TGTGCCAGCAGCACTCGGACAGGGAGGAACACTGAAGCTTTCTTT.